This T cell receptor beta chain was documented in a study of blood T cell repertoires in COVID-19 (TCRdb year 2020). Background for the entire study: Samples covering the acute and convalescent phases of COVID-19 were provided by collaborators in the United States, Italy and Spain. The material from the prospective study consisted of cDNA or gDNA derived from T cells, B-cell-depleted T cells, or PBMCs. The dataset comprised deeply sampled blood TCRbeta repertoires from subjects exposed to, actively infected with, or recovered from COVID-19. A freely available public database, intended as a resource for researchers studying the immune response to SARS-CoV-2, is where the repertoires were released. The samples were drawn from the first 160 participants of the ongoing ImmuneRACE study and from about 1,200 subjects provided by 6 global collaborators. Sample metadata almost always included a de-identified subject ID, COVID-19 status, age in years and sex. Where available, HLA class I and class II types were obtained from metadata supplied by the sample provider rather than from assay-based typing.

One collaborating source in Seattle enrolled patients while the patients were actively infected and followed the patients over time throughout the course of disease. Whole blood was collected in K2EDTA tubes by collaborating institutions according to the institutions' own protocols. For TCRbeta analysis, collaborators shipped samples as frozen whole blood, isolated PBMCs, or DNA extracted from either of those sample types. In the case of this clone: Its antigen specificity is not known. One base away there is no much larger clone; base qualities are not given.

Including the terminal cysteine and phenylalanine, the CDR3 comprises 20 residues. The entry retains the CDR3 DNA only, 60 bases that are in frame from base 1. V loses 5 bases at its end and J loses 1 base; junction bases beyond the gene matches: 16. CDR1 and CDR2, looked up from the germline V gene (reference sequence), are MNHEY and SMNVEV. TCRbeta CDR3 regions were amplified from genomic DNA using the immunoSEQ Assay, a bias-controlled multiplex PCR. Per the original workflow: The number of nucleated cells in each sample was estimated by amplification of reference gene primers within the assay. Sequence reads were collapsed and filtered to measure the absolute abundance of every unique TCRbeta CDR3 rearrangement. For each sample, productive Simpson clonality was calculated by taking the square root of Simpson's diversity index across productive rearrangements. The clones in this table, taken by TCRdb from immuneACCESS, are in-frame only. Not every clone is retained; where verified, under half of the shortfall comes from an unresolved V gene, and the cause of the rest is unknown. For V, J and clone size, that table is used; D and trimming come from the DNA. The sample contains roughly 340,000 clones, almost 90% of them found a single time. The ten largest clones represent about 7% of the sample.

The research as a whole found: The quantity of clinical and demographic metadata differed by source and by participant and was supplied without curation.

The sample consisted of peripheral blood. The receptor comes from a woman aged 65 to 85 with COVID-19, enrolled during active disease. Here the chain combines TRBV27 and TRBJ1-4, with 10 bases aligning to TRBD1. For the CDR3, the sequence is CASSGYPGQGTIGTNEKLFF. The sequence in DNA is TGTGCCAGCAGTGGTTATCCGGGACAGGGGACAATAGGAACTAATGAAAAACTGTTTTTT.